The 14 T cell receptor beta chains listed next were all sequenced from one sample in a study of blood T cell repertoires in COVID-19. Method: immunoSEQ multiplex PCR; TCRdb's copy keeps in-frame clones and lacks some. The table includes roughly 80,000 clones, 84% detected once. Sequencing was performed on peripheral blood. These receptor sequences come from a man in his fifties or sixties with acute or convalescent COVID-19.

This chain links TRBV9 with TRBJ1-2; 12 positions agree with TRBD1. Germline CDR1 is SGDLS and CDR2 is YYNGEE. The CDR3 runs 16 residues. V lost 4 bases to trimming and J lost 7 bases; unmatched junction nucleotides: 11. In DNA, the CDR3 is TGTGCCAGCAGCTCGGGACAGGGGGCGCTAGGGTCTGGCTACACCTTC. The encoded protein is CASSSGQGALGSGYTF.

The V call is TRBV4-1, the J call TRBJ1-2; D is perhaps TRBD1 (6 bases). Germline assignment: CDR1 MGHRA and CDR2 YSYEKL. The V gene lost 1 base and the J gene lost 4 bases, with 19 bases spanning the gap. The CDR3 contains 17 residues. The CDR3 loop reads CASSQGFSRGRSYGYTF. The CDR3 DNA reads as TGCGCCAGCAGCCAAGGGTTTTCCAGGGGACGGAGCTATGGCTACACCTTC.

For the CDR3, the DNA is TGTGCCAGCAGCCAAGAAGGTCGGACAGGGGTTAATGAGCAGTTCTTC. This codes for CASSQEGRTGVNEQFF. The genes are TRBV4-2 and TRBJ2-1; 9 bases match TRBD1. The CDR3 has 16 residues. With 0 bases clipped from V and 7 bases from J, the junction kept 7 bases outside the gene matches. Looked up from germline, CDR1 is LGHNA and CDR2 is YNFKEQ.

The chain recombines TRBV18 with TRBJ2-7; D perhaps matches TRBD2 (5 bases). The germline V gene encodes CDR1 KGHSH and CDR2 LQKENI. V was clipped by 2 bases and J by 0 bases, with 11 bases between them. This CDR3 contains 15 residues. CDR3 in DNA: TGTGCCAGCTCACCATGGAGCGGTACCTCCTACGAGCAGTACTTC. Its translation is CASSPWSGTSYEQYF.

The genes are TRBV19 and TRBJ1-1; 7 bases are a match to TRBD1. The CDR3 is made up of 16 amino acids. The ends lost 7 bases at V and 4 bases at J; junction bases unmatched: 15. The germline V gene encodes CDR1 LNHDA and CDR2 SQIVND (reference sequence). The CDR3 loop reads CASTPTGRGFITEAFF. As DNA, the CDR3 is TGTGCCAGTACTCCGACGGGCAGGGGGTTTATCACTGAAGCTTTCTTT.

The chain links TRBV5-4 to TRBJ1-1, with D hard to call. The V end lost 10 bases, the J end lost 0 bases, and 10 bases lay between the germline ends. Looked up from germline, CDR1 is SGHNT and CDR2 is YYREEE (reference sequence). CDR3 length: 12 residues. This CDR3 is CAAAGMNTEAFF. The CDR3 DNA follows: TGTGCCGCGGCGGGGATGAACACTGAAGCTTTCTTT.

The chain employs TRBV7-2 and TRBJ2-1, with 7 bases that match TRBD2. Trimming cost V 3 bases and J 5 bases; bases outside gene matches: 13. The germline CDR1 and CDR2 sequences are SGHTA and FQGNSA. The CDR3 totals 17 residues. The CDR3 region has the DNA TGTGCCAGCAGCTTTATGGGAGGGCCGCCGTGGGACAATGAGCAGTTCTTC. It is translated as CASSFMGGPPWDNEQFF.

In this sample, this clone turned up a few times. The genes are TRBV12-3 or TRBV12-4 and TRBJ1-5; 8 bases are shared with TRBD1. V dropped 8 bases and J dropped 9; count of bases not matched to a gene: 9. The CDR3 contains 13 residues. The CDR3 DNA follows: TGTGCCAGCCGGTGGACAGGGACCGGGCCCCAGCATTTT. Protein: CASRWTGTGPQHF.

V is TRBV7-3 and J is TRBJ2-1; 9 bases are shared with TRBD1. V shed 5 bases, J shed 4 bases, and the junction held 6 bases outside the gene matches. Germline loops: CDR1 SGHTA, CDR2 FQGTGA. There are 15 residues in the CDR3. Here the CDR3 reads CASSLGTGTYNEQFF. The CDR3 DNA reads TGTGCCAGCAGCCTCGGGACAGGGACTTACAATGAGCAGTTCTTC.

This clone was picked up one time. The chain links TRBV7-9 to TRBJ2-7; possibly TRBD1 for D (5 bases). Germline assignment: CDR1 SEHNR and CDR2 FQNEAQ (reference sequence). The CDR3 length is 16 residues. Trimming pared 2 bases from V and 0 bases from J, leaving 14 bases between. Here the CDR3 reads CASSLWLSRGSYEQYF. The CDR3 DNA follows: TGTGCCAGCAGCTTATGGCTGTCTAGGGGCTCCTACGAGCAGTACTTC.

The chain recombines TRBV13 with TRBJ1-1; 7 positions agree with TRBD1. V lost 5 bases, J lost 3 bases, and 3 bases stayed unmatched. Looked up from germline, CDR1 is PRHDT and CDR2 is FYEKMQ (reference sequence). The CDR3 has 13 amino acids. The CDR3 nucleotides read TGTGCCAGCAGCAGAACAGGGGACACTGAAGCTTTCTTT. Translated, it gives CASSRTGDTEAFF.

The chain carries TRBV5-1 and TRBJ1-2, with D possibly being TRBD1 (6 bases). Trimming left V 4 bases short and J 7 bases short, with 20 bases between. The CDR3 length is 15 residues. Germline V lookup: CDR1 SGHRS, CDR2 YFSETQ. The CDR3 loop reads CASSPLRAGDGGYTF. The CDR3 DNA sequence: TGCGCCAGCAGCCCCTTACGGGCAGGGGATGGTGGCTACACCTTC.

This clone was observed a few times. The chain is built from TRBV3-1 (or the pseudogene TRBV3-2) and TRBJ1-5, with TRBD1 matching 8 bases. V shed 0 bases, J shed 4 bases, and the junction held 8 bases outside the gene matches. This CDR3 is 17 amino acids long. CDR1 is LGHDT, CDR2 YNNKEL, per germline (reference sequence). CDR3 amino acids: CASSQDWPGGLNQPQHF. In nucleotides, the CDR3 is TGTGCCAGCAGCCAAGATTGGCCAGGGGGCCTTAATCAGCCCCAGCATTTT.

The J gene is TRBJ1-2, the V gene TRBV2; D perhaps matches TRBD1 (6 bases). Trimming stripped 6 bases from V and 1 base from J, with 9 bases between. CDR3 length equals 13 residues. Germline CDR1 reads SNHLY; CDR2 reads FYNNEI. The DNA for the CDR3 is TGTGCCAGCAGCTCAGGGGTTAACTATGGCTACACCTTC. Protein sequence: CASSSGVNYGYTF.